One TCR beta chain is described in this entry. The CDR3 has 17 amino acids. V shed 4 bases and J 5 bases; nucleotides not matched to a gene: 15. Germline V lookup: CDR1 SGHRS, CDR2 YFSETQ. The source of the sample is a study of shared clonotypes between healthy human individuals. The assay was immunoSEQ multiplex PCR, and TCRdb's table has in-frame clones only and misses some. Here the sample spans roughly 2,300,000 clones, roughly 90% being singletons. The sequencing sample was made of naive CD4+ T cells from PBMCs. Sample subset: CD45RA+ positively selected. V is TRBV5-1 and J is TRBJ2-1; 7 bases match TRBD2. The TCR originated in a man younger than 35 in good health. Some clones in this sample may be carry-over from other donors' samples. The chain's CDR3 is CASSLSPPSGVDNEQFF. For the CDR3, the DNA is TGCGCCAGCAGCCTTTCGCCCCCTAGCGGTGTCGACAATGAGCAGTTCTTC.